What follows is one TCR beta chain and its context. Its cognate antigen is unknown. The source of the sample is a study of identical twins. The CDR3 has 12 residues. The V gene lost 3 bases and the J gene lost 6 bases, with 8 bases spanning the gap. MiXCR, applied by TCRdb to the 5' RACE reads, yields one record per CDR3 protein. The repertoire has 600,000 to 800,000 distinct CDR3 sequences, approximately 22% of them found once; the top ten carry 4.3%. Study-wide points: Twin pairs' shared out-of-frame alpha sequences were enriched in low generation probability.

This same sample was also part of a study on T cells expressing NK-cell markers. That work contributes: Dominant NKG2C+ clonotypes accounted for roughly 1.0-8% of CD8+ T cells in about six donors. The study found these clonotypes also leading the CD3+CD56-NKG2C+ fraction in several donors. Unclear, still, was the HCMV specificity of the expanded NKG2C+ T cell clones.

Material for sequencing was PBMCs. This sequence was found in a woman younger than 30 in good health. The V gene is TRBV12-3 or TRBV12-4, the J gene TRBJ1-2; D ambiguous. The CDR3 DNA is TGTGCCAGCAGTTTCAACAGCCATGGCTACACCTTC. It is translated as CASSFNSHGYTF.